This entry features one T cell receptor beta chain sequence. These data come from a study of OX40 agonist ivuxolimab in advanced cancers. After removal of 3 bases from V and 7 bases from J, the junction contained 6 bases not matched to a gene. The CDR3 spans 13 residues. The V gene's germline CDR1 is SGDLS and CDR2 YYNGEE. Assay used: immunoSEQ multiplex PCR; TCRdb lists only in-frame clones, some missing. The repertoire consists of 70,000 or so clones, with about 85% occurring once and the leading ten covering about 4%. The TCR originated in an adult with an advanced solid tumor such as melanoma, head and neck, liver or kidney cancer. Here the sequenced sample was CD4+ or CD8+ T cells sorted from blood, taken in a trial of the OX40 agonist ivuxolimab. The chain recombines TRBV9 with TRBJ2-7; 8 positions agree with TRBD1. The CDR3 spells CASSEQGAGEQYF. DNA of the CDR3: TGTGCCAGCAGCGAGCAGGGGGCTGGGGAGCAGTACTTC.